This T cell receptor (beta chain) appears in the sequencing data of a study of T cells in Graves' hyperthyroidism and ophthalmopathy. Template material for amplifying TCR beta CDR3 regions consisted of RNA transcripts. HTBI primers were used for first-round RT-PCR of the TCR CDR3. Using its own MiXCR run on the multiplex PCR reads, TCRdb lists one record per CDR3 protein. The data show about 290,000 distinct CDR3 sequences, over 15% seen once. This clonotype was counted ten times or more. V lost 1 base and J 5 bases, leaving 9 bases between the germline ends. CDR1 SGHAT and CDR2 FQNNGV come from the germline V gene. This CDR3 has 14 residues.

The sequenced sample was blood. The genes are TRBV11-2 and TRBJ1-5, with D possibly TRBD1 on 5 matching bases. This receptor was identified in a man under 40 with Graves' hyperthyroidism. The CDR3 sequence: CASSLVGVDQPQHF. The CDR3 region has the DNA TGTGCCAGCAGCTTAGTAGGGGTGGATCAGCCCCAGCATTTT.